These T cell receptor beta chains were read from a single sample in a study of cytomegalovirus exposure and HLA in healthy donors. The data were produced by immunoSEQ multiplex PCR, yet TCRdb's version contains in-frame clones alone and is incomplete. The table includes about 60,000 clones, roughly 77% detected once. What was sequenced was PBMCs. All receptors come from a woman aged 25 to 39 in good health and CMV-seronegative. Each CDR3 is given with its conserved first and last residue. A D gene is named only where the DNA matches it firmly. Clone size is not always given. Where it is, it says once, few, many or a class for expanded clones.

v_gene	d_gene	abundance	j_gene	CDR3aa	CDR3nt
TRBV27	NA	once	TRBJ1-2	CASAQTARIYGYTF	TGTGCCAGCGCCCAGACAGCTCGAATCTATGGCTACACCTTC
TRBV5-1	TRBD2	NA	TRBJ2-3	CASSLGGGASFRADTQYF	TGCGCCAGCAGCTTGGGCGGGGGGGCCTCTTTTCGCGCAGATACGCAGTATTTT
TRBV7-6	NA	NA	TRBJ1-1	CASSYGTWGTEAFF	TGTGCCAGCAGCTACGGGACATGGGGTACTGAAGCTTTCTTT
TRBV7-9	TRBD1	NA	TRBJ1-1	CASSPTRDSVYTEAFF	TGTGCCAGCAGCCCAACCCGGGACAGTGTATACACTGAAGCTTTCTTT
TRBV7-2	TRBD2	NA	TRBJ2-7	CASSPGLASSYEQYF	TGTGCCAGCAGCCCGGGACTAGCCAGCTCCTACGAGCAGTACTTC
TRBV7-9	NA	NA	TRBJ2-3	CASSPPTGADTQYF	TGTGCCAGCAGCCCACCTACAGGCGCGGATACGCAGTATTTT
TRBV12-5	NA	NA	TRBJ1-1	CASGFGGWAEAFF	TGTGCTAGTGGTTTTGGGGGGTGGGCTGAAGCTTTCTTT
TRBV7-2	NA	NA	TRBJ2-1	CASSSDLARAGNEQFF	TGTGCCAGCAGCTCCGACTTAGCAAGGGCGGGGAATGAGCAGTTCTTC
TRBV25-1	NA	NA	TRBJ2-1	CASSEFTGYNEQFF	TGTGCCAGCAGTGAATTCACCGGTTACAATGAGCAGTTCTTC
TRBV2	TRBD1	NA	TRBJ1-5	CASSEALQGASQPQHF	TGTGCCAGCAGTGAAGCGCTTCAGGGGGCGAGTCAGCCCCAGCATTTT
TRBV30	TRBD1	NA	TRBJ1-1	CAWSVQGATEAFF	TGTGCCTGGAGTGTACAGGGGGCGACTGAAGCTTTCTTT
TRBV7-2	NA	NA	TRBJ2-5	CASSLSGETQYF	TGTGCCAGCAGCTTGTCGGGAGAGACCCAGTACTTC
TRBV5-1	TRBD1	NA	TRBJ1-5	CASSKGQGSPQHF	TGCGCCAGCAGCAAGGGACAGGGTAGTCCCCAGCATTTT
TRBV30	NA	NA	TRBJ1-1	CAWSVQGSNTEAFF	TGTGCCTGGAGTGTACAGGGATCGAACACTGAAGCTTTCTTT
TRBV10-1	NA	NA	TRBJ1-2	CASSSGFNYGYTF	TGCGCCAGCAGTTCAGGTTTTAACTATGGCTACACCTTC
TRBV28	NA	NA	TRBJ1-5	CASSPPFASNQPQHF	TGTGCCAGCAGTCCTCCATTTGCGAGCAATCAGCCCCAGCATTTT
TRBV10-1	NA	NA	TRBJ1-1	CAAAGGKTEAFF	TGCGCCGCGGCCGGTGGCAAGACTGAAGCTTTCTTT
TRBV29-1	TRBD1	NA	TRBJ2-1	CSGRTGDNLSYNEQFF	TGCAGCGGGAGGACAGGGGACAACCTCTCCTACAATGAGCAGTTCTTC
TRBV7-2	NA	once	TRBJ2-1	CASSFQRVQNNEQFF	TGTGCCAGCAGCTTTCAGCGGGTCCAAAACAATGAGCAGTTCTTC
TRBV28	NA	NA	TRBJ2-5	CASSRHTGLRETQYF	TGTGCCAGCAGCCGTCATACAGGGCTGAGGGAGACCCAGTACTTC
TRBV10-2	NA	NA	TRBJ1-6	CASSEANSPLHF	TGCGCCAGCAGTGAAGCGAACTCACCCCTCCACTTT
TRBV28	NA	NA	TRBJ1-1	CASSVTRGAGTEAFF	TGTGCCAGCAGCGTTACCAGGGGTGCAGGAACTGAAGCTTTCTTT
TRBV28	NA	NA	TRBJ1-5	CASRDRGLNQPQHF	TGTGCCAGCAGGGATCGAGGACTCAATCAGCCCCAGCATTTT
TRBV10-1	NA	NA	TRBJ1-2	CASLLTDGYTF	TGCGCCAGCCTATTGACAGATGGCTACACCTTC
TRBV6-5	TRBD1	NA	TRBJ1-3	CASGTGLTGNTIYF	TGTGCCAGCGGGACAGGGCTTACTGGAAACACCATATATTTT
TRBV5-4	NA	few	TRBJ1-4	CASSLGGRVEKLFF	TGTGCCAGCAGCTTGGGGGGCAGGGTTGAAAAACTGTTTTTT
TRBV6-1	TRBD1	medium-sized	TRBJ2-3	CASSDLSGQGTDTQYF	TGTGCCAGCAGTGACCTCTCGGGACAGGGTACAGATACGCAGTATTTT
TRBV4-3	NA	NA	TRBJ2-3	CASSQDRAGKGTQYF	TGCGCCAGCAGCCAAGATAGGGCAGGGAAGGGCACGCAGTATTTT
TRBV6-1	TRBD1	NA	TRBJ1-2	CASSDRQGAWYGYTF	TGTGCCAGCAGTGATAGACAGGGGGCCTGGTATGGCTACACCTTC
TRBV5-4	NA	few	TRBJ2-7	CASSRNKVTYEQYF	TGTGCCAGCAGCCGAAACAAAGTCACCTACGAGCAGTACTTC
TRBV5-1	NA	NA	TRBJ2-7	CASSLTSPTYEQYF	TGCGCCAGCAGCCTGACATCTCCGACCTACGAGCAGTACTTC
TRBV9	NA	few	TRBJ1-5	CASSGGGGPQHF	TGTGCCAGCAGCGGGGGCGGCGGGCCCCAGCATTTT
TRBV6-5	TRBD1	NA	TRBJ1-2	CASGAGGGYTF	TGTGCCAGCGGGGCAGGGGGAGGCTACACCTTC
TRBV6-5	TRBD1	NA	TRBJ2-7	CASSYGTGYEQYF	TGTGCCAGCAGTTACGGGACAGGCTACGAGCAGTACTTC
TRBV4-1	TRBD1	NA	TRBJ1-1	CASSGGQVVDTEAFF	TGCGCCAGCAGCGGGGGACAGGTCGTTGACACTGAAGCTTTCTTT
TRBV27	NA	NA	TRBJ2-2	CASSLRGNGELFF	TGTGCCAGCAGTTTACGGGGGAACGGGGAGCTGTTTTTT
TRBV29-1	TRBD1	NA	TRBJ2-3	CTKQGDTQYF	TGCACGAAACAGGGGGATACGCAGTATTTT
TRBV7-8	NA	few	TRBJ2-1	CASSPRLYNEQFF	TGTGCCAGCAGCCCCCGACTTTACAATGAGCAGTTCTTC
TRBV30	TRBD2	NA	TRBJ2-3	CAWSLALAGAADTQYF	TGTGCCTGGAGTTTGGCACTAGCGGGAGCGGCAGATACGCAGTATTTT
TRBV18	NA	NA	TRBJ2-3	CASRPGGSQGTQYF	TGTGCCAGCCGGCCGGGGGGCTCTCAGGGCACGCAGTATTTT
TRBV30	NA	NA	TRBJ2-7	CAWRAGTYEQYF	TGTGCCTGGCGAGCAGGGACCTACGAGCAGTACTTC
TRBV15	NA	NA	TRBJ1-1	CATSSHPGDEAFF	TGTGCCACCAGCAGTCACCCAGGGGATGAAGCTTTCTTT